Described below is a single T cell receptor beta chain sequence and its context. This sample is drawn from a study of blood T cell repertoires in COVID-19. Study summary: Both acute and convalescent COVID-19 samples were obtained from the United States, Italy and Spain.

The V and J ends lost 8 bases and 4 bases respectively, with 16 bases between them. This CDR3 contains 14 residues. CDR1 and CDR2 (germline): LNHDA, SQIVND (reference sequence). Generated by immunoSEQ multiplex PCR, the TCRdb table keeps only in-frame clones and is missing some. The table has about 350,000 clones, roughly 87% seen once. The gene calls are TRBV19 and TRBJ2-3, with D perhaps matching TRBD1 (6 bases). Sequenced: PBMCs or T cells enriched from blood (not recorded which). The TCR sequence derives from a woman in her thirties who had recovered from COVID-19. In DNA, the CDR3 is TGTGCCAGTCGCAGGGGATTAGGGGCAGATACGCAGTATTTT. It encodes CASRRGLGADTQYF.